This T cell receptor (beta chain) comes out of a study of T cell responses to AZD1222 COVID-19 vaccine. This table comes from immunoSEQ multiplex PCR, and its TCRdb copy is limited to in-frame clones, with some not included. The sample holds about 130,000 clones; 89% are singletons and the top ten take roughly 8.9%. There are a few counts of this clone. The antigen is undetermined. Broader study findings: Targeting of unmutated variant regions was reportedly seen in nearly half of spike-specific TCRs.

The germline gives CDR1 SGHVS, CDR2 FNYEAQ. With V trimmed by 4 bases and J by 4 bases, 6 bases remained unmatched. The CDR3 consists of 15 residues. The origin of this receptor is an adult who received the AZD1222 COVID-19 vaccine. This sample comprised peripheral blood, obtained 28 days after the second AZD1222 dose. V is TRBV7-6 and J is TRBJ1-3; TRBD1 agrees at 8 bases. The CDR3 sequence: CASSSGQGAGNTIYF. CDR3 DNA sequence: TGTGCCAGCAGCTCCGGACAGGGTGCGGGAAACACCATATATTTT.